This T cell receptor beta chain was recovered during a study of cytomegalovirus exposure and HLA in healthy donors. Study background: There were approximately 400 genotyped donors. Of these, roughly 80% fell in the genetic ancestry cluster associated with self-reported Caucasian donors.

Broader study findings: A later analysis appeared to link common viral pathogens to several of the most significant clusters. Reported results showed that the classifier diagnosed cytomegalovirus status with high specificity and sensitivity. A previous analysis found most TCR beta V segments productive roughly 90% or roughly 30% of the time.

CDR1 is SGHDT, CDR2 YYEEEE, per germline. The CDR3 runs to 15 residues. The ends were cut back, 4 bases at V and 5 bases at J, with 18 bases in the middle. In the PCR, 60 Vbeta and 13 Jbeta primers were used. The method was immunoSEQ multiplex PCR; TCRdb's version includes in-frame clones alone and lacks a portion of them. The data hold approximately 170,000 clones, with around 78% observed a single time. Note on this clone: Its antigen remains unknown.

The sequence was collected from a woman aged 40 to 55 in good health and CMV-seronegative. The V and J genes are TRBV5-6 and TRBJ2-5, with D possibly matching TRBD1 (6 bases). Sequenced input: PBMCs. The CDR3 is CASSPSSGVQETQYF. CDR3 bases: TGTGCCAGCAGCCCCAGCTCAGGGGTCCAGGAGACCCAGTACTTC.